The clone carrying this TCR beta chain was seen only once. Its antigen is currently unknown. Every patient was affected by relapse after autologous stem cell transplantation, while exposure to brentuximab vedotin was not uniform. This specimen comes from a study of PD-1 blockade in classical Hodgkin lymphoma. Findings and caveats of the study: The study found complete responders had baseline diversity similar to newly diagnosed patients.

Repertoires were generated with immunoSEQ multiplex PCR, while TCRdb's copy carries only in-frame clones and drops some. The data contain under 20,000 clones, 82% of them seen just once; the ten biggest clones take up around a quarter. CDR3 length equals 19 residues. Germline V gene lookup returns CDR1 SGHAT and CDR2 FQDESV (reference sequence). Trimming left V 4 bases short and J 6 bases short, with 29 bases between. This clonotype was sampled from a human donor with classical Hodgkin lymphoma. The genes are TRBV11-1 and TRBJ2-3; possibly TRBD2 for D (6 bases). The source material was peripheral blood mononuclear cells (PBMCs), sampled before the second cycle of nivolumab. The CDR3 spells CASSSRFQFLASKFDTQYF. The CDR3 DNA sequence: TGTGCCAGCAGCTCCCGCTTTCAGTTCCTAGCGAGCAAATTTGATACGCAGTATTTT.